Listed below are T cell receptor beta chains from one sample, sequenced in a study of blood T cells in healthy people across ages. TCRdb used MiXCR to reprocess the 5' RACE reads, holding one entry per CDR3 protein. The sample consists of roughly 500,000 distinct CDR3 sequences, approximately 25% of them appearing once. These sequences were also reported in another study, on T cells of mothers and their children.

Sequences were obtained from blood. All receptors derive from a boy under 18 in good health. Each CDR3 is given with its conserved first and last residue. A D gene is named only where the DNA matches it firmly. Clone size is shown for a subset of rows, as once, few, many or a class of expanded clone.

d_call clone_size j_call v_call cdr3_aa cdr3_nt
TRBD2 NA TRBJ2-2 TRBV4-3 CASSQEPAGGPTGELFF TGCGCCAGCAGCCAAGAGCCAGCGGGGGGGCCCACCGGGGAGCTGTTTTTT
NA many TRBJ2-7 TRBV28 CASGGGTPYEQYF TGTGCCAGCGGCGGAGGGACCCCCTACGAGCAGTACTTC
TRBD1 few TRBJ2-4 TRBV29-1 CSVQGENKNIQYF TGCAGCGTACAGGGGGAGAATAAAAACATTCAGTACTTC
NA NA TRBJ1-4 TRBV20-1 CSAREGREKLFF TGCAGTGCTAGAGAGGGTAGGGAAAAACTGTTTTTT
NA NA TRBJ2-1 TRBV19 CASSARLNNEQFF TGTGCCAGTAGTGCTAGGCTTAACAATGAGCAGTTCTTC
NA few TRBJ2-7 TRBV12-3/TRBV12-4 CASSVGRSYEQYF TGTGCCAGCAGTGTAGGACGATCCTACGAGCAGTACTTC
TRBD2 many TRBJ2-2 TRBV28 CASSRGRAGTGELFF TGTGCCAGCAGCCGCGGGAGGGCAGGGACCGGGGAGCTGTTTTTT
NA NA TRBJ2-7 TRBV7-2 CASRRDGSFHEQYF TGTGCCAGCAGGCGTGACGGGAGCTTCCACGAGCAGTACTTC
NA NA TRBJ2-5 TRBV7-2 CASSTGGTTQYF TGTGCTAGCAGCACGGGCGGTACGACCCAGTACTTC
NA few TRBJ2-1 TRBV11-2 CASSLAGHVINEQFF TGTGCCAGCAGCTTAGCGGGGCACGTCATCAATGAGCAGTTCTTC
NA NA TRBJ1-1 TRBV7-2 CASSSMGGNTEAFF TGTGCCAGCAGCTCGATGGGCGGAAACACTGAAGCTTTCTTT
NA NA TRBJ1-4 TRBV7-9 CASSLGVTPYREKLFF TGTGCCAGCAGCTTAGGGGTGACACCATATCGAGAAAAACTGTTTTTT
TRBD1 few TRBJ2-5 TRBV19 CASRLHGTGEETQYF TGTGCCAGTAGACTGCACGGGACAGGGGAAGAGACCCAGTACTTC
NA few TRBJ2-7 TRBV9 CASSVARGYEQYF TGTGCCAGCAGCGTAGCCAGAGGTTACGAGCAGTACTTC
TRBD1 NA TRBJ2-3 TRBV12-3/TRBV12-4 CASSGQGLPTDTQYF TGTGCCAGCAGTGGACAGGGCCTTCCCACAGATACGCAGTATTTT
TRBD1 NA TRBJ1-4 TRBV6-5 CASSIDRDEKLFF TGTGCCAGCAGCATAGACAGGGATGAAAAACTGTTTTTT
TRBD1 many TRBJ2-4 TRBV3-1 CASSQDSDGQGWWNIQYF TGTGCCAGCAGCCAAGATTCTGATGGACAGGGCTGGTGGAACATTCAGTACTTC
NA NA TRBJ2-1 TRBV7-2 CASSRNRAYNEQFF TGTGCCAGCAGCCGAAACAGGGCTTACAATGAGCAGTTCTTC